This T cell receptor (beta chain) was obtained from a study of cytomegalovirus exposure and HLA in healthy donors. Overall study context: Drawn from HLA-typed donors, approximately 85 million unique TCRs were held in an early data release. Points from the study as a whole: For most subjects, TCR beta sequences were reported to predict HLA-A and HLA-B alleles with accuracy.

The CDR3 consists of 16 residues. V lost 3 bases and J 2 bases, leaving 15 bases between the germline ends. Germline CDR1 reads MGHRA; CDR2 reads YSYEKL. With regard to this clone: Its matching antigen is unknown.

The PCR had 60 Vbeta and 13 Jbeta primers. The data were produced by immunoSEQ multiplex PCR, yet TCRdb's version contains in-frame clones alone and is incomplete. The data show hundreds of thousands of clones, approximately 88% seen once. The sequencing input was PBMCs. The TCR was taken from a boy between 2 and 10 years old in good health and CMV-seronegative. The chain couples TRBV4-1 to TRBJ2-3; D possibly corresponds to TRBD1 (5 bases). The CDR3 DNA follows: TGCGCCAGCAGCCAGGAGACGGCAGGGCTCACAGATACGCAGTATTTT. Translated, it gives CASSQETAGLTDTQYF.